Reported below is one TCR beta chain. At one of its ends the junction is not consistent with the germline gene, which may arise from a read error. This CDR3 comprises 15 residues. Germline V gene lookup returns CDR1 SGHVS and CDR2 FNYEAQ. This entry comes from a study of identical twins. Each donor was a healthy Caucasian. TCRdb processed the 5' RACE reads anew with MiXCR; each CDR3 protein has one entry. The sample records over 550,000 distinct CDR3 sequences, about 7.1% being singletons. This sample was also put to use in a study of yellow fever vaccine responses in identical twins.

V usage is TRBV7-6 and J usage is TRBJ2-5, with D possibly TRBD1 on 6 matching bases. The sequence derives from a woman under 30 in good health. The sequencing sample was made of PBMCs. CDR3 nucleotides: TGTGCCAGCAGCCTAGCCAGGGGAGTAGAAGAGACCCAGTACTTC. Residues: CASSLARGVEETQYF. The whole variable domain, remainder taken from reference TRBV7-6 and TRBJ2-5, is GAGVSQSPRYKVTKRGQDVALRCDPISGHVSLYWYRQALGQGPEFLTYFNYEAQQDKSGLPNDRFSAERPEGSISTLTIQRTEQRDSAMYRCASSLARGVEETQYFGPGTRLLVL.